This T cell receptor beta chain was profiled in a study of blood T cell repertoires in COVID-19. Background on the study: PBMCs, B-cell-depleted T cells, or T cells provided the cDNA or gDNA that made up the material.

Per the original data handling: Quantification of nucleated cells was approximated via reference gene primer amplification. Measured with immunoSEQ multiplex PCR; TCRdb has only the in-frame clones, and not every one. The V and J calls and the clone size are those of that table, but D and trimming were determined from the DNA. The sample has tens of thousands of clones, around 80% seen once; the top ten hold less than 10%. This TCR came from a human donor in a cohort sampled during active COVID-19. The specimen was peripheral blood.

The CDR3 loop is CASSQYGRETQYF. CDR3 nucleotide sequence: TGCGCCAGCAGTCAATACGGGAGGGAGACCCAGTACTTC. J is TRBJ2-5 and V is TRBV23-1, with 7 bases matching TRBD2. TRBV23-1 is noted as an ORF with a role that remains uncertain. Trimming at V came to 1 base and at J to 5 bases, leaving 1 base not matched to a gene. The CDR3 has 13 amino acids.